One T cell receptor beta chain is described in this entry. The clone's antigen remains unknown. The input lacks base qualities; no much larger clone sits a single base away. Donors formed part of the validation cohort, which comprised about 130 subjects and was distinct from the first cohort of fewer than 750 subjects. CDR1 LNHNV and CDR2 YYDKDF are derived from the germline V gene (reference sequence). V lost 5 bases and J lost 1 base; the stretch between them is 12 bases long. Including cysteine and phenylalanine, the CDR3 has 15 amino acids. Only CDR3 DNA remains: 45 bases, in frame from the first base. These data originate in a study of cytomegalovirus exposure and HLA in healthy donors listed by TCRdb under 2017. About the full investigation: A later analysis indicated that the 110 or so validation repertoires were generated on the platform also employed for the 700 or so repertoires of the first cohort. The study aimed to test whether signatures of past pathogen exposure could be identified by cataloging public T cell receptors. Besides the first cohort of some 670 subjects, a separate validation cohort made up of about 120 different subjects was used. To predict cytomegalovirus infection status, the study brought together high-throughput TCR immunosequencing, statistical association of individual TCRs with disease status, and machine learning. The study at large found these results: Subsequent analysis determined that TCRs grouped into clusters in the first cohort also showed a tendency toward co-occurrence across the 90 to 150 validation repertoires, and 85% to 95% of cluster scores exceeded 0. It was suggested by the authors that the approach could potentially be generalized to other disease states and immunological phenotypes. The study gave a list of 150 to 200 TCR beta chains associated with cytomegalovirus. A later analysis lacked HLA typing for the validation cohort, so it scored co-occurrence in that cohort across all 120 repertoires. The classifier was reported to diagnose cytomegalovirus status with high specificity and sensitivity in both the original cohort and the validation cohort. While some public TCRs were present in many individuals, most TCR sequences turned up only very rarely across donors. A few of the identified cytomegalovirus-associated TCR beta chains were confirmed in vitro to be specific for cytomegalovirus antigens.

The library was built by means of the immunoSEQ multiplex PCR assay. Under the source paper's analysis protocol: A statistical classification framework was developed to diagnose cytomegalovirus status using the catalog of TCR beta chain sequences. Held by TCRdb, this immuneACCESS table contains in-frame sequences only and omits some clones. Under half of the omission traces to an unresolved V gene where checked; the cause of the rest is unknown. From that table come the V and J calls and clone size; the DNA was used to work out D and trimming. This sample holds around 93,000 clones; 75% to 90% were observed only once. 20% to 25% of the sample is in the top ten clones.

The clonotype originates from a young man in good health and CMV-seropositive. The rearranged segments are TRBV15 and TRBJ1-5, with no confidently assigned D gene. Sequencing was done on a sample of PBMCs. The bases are TGTGCCACCAGCCCAACGAGGGCGAGCAATCAGCCCCAGCATTTT. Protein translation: CATSPTRASNQPQHF. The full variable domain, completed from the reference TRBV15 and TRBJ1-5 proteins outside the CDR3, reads DAMVIQNPRYQVTQFGKPVTLSCSQTLNHNVMYWYQQKSSQAPKLLFHYYDKDFNNEADTPDNFQSRRPNTSFCFLDIRSPGLGDTAMYLCATSPTRASNQPQHFGDGTRLSIL.